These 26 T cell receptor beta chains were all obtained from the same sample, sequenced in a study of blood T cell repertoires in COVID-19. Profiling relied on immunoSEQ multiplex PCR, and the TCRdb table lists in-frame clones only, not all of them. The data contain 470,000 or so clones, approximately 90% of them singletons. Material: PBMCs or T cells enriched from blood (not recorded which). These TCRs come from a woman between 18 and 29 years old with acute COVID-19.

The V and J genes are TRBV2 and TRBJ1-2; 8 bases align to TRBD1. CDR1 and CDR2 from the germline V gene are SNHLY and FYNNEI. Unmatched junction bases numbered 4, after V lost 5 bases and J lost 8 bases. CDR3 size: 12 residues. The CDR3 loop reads CASSPDRAGYTF. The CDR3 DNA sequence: TGTGCCAGCAGTCCGGACAGGGCAGGCTACACCTTC.

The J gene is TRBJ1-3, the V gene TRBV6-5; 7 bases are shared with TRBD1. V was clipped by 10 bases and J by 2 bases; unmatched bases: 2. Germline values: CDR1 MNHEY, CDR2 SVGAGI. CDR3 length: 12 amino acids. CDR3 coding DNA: TGTGCCATCGGGACAGCTGGAAACACCATATATTTT. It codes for CAIGTAGNTIYF.

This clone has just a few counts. As DNA, the CDR3 is TGTGCCAGCATCGGCGCTGGGGAGGGAGAAAAACTGTTTTTT. Amino acids: CASIGAGEGEKLFF. V is TRBV28 and J is TRBJ1-4; D call uncertain. Germline CDR1 reads MDHEN; CDR2 reads SYDVKM. V gave up 7 bases and J gave up 8 bases, with 17 bases separating them. There are 14 residues in the CDR3.

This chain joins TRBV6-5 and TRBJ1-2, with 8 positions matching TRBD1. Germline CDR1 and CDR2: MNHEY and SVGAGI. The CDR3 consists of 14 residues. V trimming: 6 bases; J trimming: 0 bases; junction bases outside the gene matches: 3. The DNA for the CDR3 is TGTGCCAGCAGACAACAGGGGGCTAACTATGGCTACACCTTC. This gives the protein CASRQQGANYGYTF.

CDR3 sequence (DNA): TGTGCCAGCCTCCGACAGGGGGTTAACGAGCAGTACTTC. Protein: CASLRQGVNEQYF. The V and J genes are TRBV6-5 and TRBJ2-7, with 9 bases lining up with TRBD1. The J segment lost 5 bases and the V segment lost 8 bases, leaving 7 bases of the junction unmatched. Germline loops: CDR1 MNHEY, CDR2 SVGAGI. This CDR3 region has 13 residues.

The CDR3 spells CASSFETSPINEQFF. The CDR3 DNA reads TGCGCCAGCAGCTTTGAAACTAGCCCCATCAATGAGCAGTTCTTC. The chain joins TRBV5-1 to TRBJ2-1; D perhaps matches TRBD2 (6 bases). Trimming removed 2 bases at V and 6 bases at J, with 15 bases between. The germline V gene has CDR1 SGHRS and CDR2 YFSETQ. CDR3 length: 15 residues.

CDR3 residues: CASSYGQGQETQYF. In DNA, the CDR3 is TGTGCCAGCAGTTACGGACAGGGGCAAGAGACCCAGTACTTC. The chain joins TRBV28 to TRBJ2-5, with 9 nucleotides matching TRBD1. V was pared by 4 bases and J by 2 bases, with 2 bases of the junction left unmatched. The CDR3 is 14 amino acids. From germline, CDR1 is MDHEN and CDR2 SYDVKM.

CDR3 loop: CASSLQQNTGELFF. CDR3 coding DNA: TGCGCCAGCAGCTTACAACAGAATACCGGGGAGCTGTTTTTT. The J gene is TRBJ2-2, the V gene TRBV5-1; D remains ambiguous. Germline loops: CDR1 SGHRS, CDR2 YFSETQ. This CDR3 is 14 amino acids long. Trimming cost V 2 bases and J 5 bases, with 10 bases left between them.

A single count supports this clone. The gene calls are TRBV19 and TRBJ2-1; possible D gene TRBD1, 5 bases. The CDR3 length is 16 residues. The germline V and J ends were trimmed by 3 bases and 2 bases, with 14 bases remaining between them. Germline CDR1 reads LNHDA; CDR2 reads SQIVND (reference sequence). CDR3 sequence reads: CASSMKVDRPYNEQFF. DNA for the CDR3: TGTGCCAGTAGTATGAAGGTAGACAGACCCTACAATGAGCAGTTCTTC.

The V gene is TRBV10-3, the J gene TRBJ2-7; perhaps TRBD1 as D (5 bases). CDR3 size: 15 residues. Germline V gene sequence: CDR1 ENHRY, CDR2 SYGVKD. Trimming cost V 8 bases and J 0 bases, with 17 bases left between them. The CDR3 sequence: CAIQGQRLSSYEQYF. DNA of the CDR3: TGTGCCATCCAGGGTCAGAGACTGAGCTCCTACGAGCAGTACTTC.

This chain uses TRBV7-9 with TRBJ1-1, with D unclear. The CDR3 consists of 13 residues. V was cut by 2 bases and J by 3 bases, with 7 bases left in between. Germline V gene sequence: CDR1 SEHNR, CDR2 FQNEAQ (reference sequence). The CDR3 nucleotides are TGTGCCAGCAGCTTACAGTCCGACACTGAAGCTTTCTTT. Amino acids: CASSLQSDTEAFF.

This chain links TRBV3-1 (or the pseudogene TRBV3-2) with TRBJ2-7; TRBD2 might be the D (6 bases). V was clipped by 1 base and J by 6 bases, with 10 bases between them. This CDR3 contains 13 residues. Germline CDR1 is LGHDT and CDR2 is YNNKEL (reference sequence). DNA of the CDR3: TGTGCCAGCAGCCAAGTCGGGGGAGGCGAGCAGTACTTC. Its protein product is CASSQVGGGEQYF.

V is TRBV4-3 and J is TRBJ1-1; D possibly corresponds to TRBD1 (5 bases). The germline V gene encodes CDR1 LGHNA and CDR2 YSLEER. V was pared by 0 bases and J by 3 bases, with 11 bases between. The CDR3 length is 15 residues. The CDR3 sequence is CASSQDLGPYTEAFF. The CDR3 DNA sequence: TGCGCCAGCAGCCAAGACCTGGGGCCCTACACTGAAGCTTTCTTT.

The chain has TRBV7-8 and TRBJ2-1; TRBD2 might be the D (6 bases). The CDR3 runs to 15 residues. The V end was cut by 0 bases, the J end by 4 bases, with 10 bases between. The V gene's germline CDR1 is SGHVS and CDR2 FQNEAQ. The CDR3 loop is CASSLAGSGYNEQFF. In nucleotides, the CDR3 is TGTGCCAGCAGCTTAGCAGGCAGCGGGTACAATGAGCAGTTCTTC.

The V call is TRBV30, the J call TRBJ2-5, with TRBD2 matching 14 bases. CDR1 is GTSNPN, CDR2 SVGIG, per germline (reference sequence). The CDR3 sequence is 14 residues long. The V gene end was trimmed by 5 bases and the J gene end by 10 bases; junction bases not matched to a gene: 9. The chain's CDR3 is CAWARGTSGSIQYF. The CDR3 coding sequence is TGTGCCTGGGCAAGGGGGACTAGCGGGAGTATCCAGTACTTC.

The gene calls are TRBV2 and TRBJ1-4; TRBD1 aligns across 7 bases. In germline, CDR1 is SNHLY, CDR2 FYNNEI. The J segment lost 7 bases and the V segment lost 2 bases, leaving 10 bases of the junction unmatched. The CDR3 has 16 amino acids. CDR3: CASSETAVGDSEKLFF. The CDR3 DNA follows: TGTGCCAGCAGTGAAACCGCGGTGGGGGACAGTGAAAAACTGTTTTTT.

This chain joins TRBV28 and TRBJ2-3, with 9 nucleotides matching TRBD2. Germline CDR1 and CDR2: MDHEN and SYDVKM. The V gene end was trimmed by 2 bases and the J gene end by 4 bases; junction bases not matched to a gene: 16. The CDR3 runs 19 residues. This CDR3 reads CASSLQSGSAGGPSDTQYF. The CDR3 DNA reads TGTGCCAGCAGTTTACAGTCTGGGTCGGCGGGAGGGCCCTCAGATACGCAGTATTTT.

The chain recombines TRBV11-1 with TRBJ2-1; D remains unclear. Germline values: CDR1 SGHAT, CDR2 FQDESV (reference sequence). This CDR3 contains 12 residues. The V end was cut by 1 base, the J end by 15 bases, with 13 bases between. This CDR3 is CASSLGAREMFF. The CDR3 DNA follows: TGTGCCAGCAGCTTAGGGGCGCGTGAAATGTTCTTC. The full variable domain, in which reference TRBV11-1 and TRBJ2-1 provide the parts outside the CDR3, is EAEVAQSPRYKITEKSQAVAFWCDPISGHATLYWYRQILGQGPELLVQFQDESVVDDSQLPKDRFSAERLKGVDSTLKIQPAELGDSAMYLCASSLGAREMFFGPGTRLTVL.

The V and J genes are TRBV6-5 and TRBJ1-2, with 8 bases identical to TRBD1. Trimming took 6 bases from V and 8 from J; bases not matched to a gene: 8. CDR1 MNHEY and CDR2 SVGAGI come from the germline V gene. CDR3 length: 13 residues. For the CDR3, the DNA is TGTGCCAGCAGGCCACAGGGGGAGGGGGGCTACACCTTC. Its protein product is CASRPQGEGGYTF.

The CDR3 sequence is CASSFSGGAYEQFF. As DNA, the CDR3 is TGTGCCAGCAGCTTTAGCGGGGGGGCTTATGAGCAGTTCTTC. The rearrangement links TRBV11-2 to TRBJ2-1; 11 positions agree with TRBD2. Germline V CDR1 and CDR2: SGHAT, FQNNGV. There are 14 residues in the CDR3. V was pared by 3 bases and J by 8 bases, with 3 bases of the junction left unmatched.

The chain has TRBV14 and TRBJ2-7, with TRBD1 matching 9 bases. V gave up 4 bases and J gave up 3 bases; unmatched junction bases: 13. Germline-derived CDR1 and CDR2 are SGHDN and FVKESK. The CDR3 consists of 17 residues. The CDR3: CASSLKLSRDRVYEQYF. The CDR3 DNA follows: TGTGCCAGCAGCCTTAAGCTTTCCCGGGACAGGGTCTACGAGCAGTACTTC.

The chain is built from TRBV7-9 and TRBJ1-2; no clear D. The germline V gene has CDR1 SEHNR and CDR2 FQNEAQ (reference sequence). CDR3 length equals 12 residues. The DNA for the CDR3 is TGTGCATATCCCAGCCGGAGCTATGGCTACACCTTC. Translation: CAYPSRSYGYTF.

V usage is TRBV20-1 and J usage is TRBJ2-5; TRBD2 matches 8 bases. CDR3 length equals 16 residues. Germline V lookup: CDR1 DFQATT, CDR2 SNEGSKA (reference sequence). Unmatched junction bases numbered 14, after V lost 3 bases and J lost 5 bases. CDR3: CSASSQAGTSIETQYF. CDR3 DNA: TGCAGTGCTAGTTCCCAAGCCGGGACTAGTATCGAGACCCAGTACTTC.

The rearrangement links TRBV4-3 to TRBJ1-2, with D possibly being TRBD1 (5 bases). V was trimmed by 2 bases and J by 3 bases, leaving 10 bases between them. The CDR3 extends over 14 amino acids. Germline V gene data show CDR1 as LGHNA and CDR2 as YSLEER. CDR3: CASSQTGLHYGYTF. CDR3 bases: TGCGCCAGCAGCCAAACAGGCCTGCACTATGGCTACACCTTC.

The CDR3 DNA reads TGTGCCAGTAGTGAGGGGGTTACGTACGAGCAGTACTTC. Translation gives CASSEGVTYEQYF. The chain employs TRBV19 and TRBJ2-7; D possibly corresponds to TRBD1 (6 bases). Germline V lookup: CDR1 LNHDA, CDR2 SQIVND (reference sequence). V lost 5 bases and J lost 4, with 12 bases in between. The CDR3 extends over 13 amino acids. Full variable domain (outside the CDR3, taken from reference TRBV19 and TRBJ2-7): DGGITQSPKYLFRKEGQNVTLSCEQNLNHDAMYWYRQDPGQGLRLIYYSQIVNDFQKGDIAEGYSVSREKKESFPLTVTSAQKNPTAFYLCASSEGVTYEQYFGPGTRLTVT.

The CDR3, as DNA: TGCGCCAGCAGCTGGGGACAGGGGGACCAGCCCCAGCATTTT. Encoded protein: CASSWGQGDQPQHF. V usage is TRBV5-1 and J usage is TRBJ1-5, with 11 bases fitting TRBD1. The CDR3 totals 14 residues. In germline, CDR1 is SGHRS, CDR2 YFSETQ. The V gene end was trimmed by 3 bases and the J gene end by 7 bases; junction bases not matched to a gene: 3.